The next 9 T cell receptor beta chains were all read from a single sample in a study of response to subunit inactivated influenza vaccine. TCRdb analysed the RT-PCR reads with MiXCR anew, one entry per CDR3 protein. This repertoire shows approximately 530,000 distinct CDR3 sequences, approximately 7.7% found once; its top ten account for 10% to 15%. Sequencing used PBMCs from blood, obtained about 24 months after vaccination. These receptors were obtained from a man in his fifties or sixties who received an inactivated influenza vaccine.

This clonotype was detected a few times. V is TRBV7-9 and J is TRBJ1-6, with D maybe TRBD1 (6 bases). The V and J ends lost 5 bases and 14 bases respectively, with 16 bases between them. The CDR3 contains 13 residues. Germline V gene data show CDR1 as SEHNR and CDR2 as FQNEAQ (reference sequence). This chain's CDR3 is CASSLDGGGALHF. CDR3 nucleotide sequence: TGTGCCAGCAGCCTAGATGGGGGCGGAGCCCTCCACTTT. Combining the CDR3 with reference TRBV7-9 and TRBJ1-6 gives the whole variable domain DTGVSQNPRHKITKRGQNVTFRCDPISEHNRLYWYRQTLGQGPEFLTYFQNEAQLEKSRLLSDRFSAERPKGSFSTLEIQRTEQGDSAMYLCASSLDGGGALHFGNGTRLTVT.

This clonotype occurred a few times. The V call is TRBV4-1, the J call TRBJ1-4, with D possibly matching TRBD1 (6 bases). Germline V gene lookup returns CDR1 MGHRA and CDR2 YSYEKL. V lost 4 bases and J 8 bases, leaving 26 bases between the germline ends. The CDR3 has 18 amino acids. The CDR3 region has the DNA TGCGCCAGCAGCCCCGCCCCGCCGGACAGCCTTAATTTGGAAAAACTGTTTTTT. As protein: CASSPAPPDSLNLEKLFF.

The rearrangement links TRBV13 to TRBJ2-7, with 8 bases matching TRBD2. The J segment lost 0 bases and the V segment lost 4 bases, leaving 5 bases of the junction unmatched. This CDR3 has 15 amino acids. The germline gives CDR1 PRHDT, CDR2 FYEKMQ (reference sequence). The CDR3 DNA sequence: TGTGCCAGCAGCTATACTAGCGGCAACTCCTACGAGCAGTACTTC. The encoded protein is CASSYTSGNSYEQYF.

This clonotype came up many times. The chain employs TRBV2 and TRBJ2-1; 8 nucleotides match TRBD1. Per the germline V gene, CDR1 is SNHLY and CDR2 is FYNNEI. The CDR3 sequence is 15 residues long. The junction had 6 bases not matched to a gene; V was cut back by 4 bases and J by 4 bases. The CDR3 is CASSGQGARYNEQFF. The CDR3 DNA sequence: TGTGCCAGCAGTGGTCAGGGGGCCCGGTACAATGAGCAGTTCTTC.

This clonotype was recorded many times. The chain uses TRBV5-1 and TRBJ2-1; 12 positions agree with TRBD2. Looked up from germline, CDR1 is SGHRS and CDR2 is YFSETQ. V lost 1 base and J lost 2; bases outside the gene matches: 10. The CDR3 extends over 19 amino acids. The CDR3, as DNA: TGCGCCAGCAGCTTGAGTGTGACTAGCGGGAGTGGGACCTACAATGAGCAGTTCTTC. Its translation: CASSLSVTSGSGTYNEQFF.

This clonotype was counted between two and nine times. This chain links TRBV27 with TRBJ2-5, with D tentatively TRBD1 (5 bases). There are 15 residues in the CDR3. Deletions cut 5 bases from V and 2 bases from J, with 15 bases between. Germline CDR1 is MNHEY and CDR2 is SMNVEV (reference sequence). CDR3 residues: CASSPKWGQQETQYF. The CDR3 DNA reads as TGTGCCAGCAGTCCAAAATGGGGCCAGCAAGAGACCCAGTACTTC.

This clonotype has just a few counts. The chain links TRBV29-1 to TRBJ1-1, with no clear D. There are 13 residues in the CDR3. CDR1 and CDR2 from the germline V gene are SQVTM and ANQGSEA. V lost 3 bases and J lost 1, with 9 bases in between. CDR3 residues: CSVDEQRNTEAFF. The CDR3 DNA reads TGCAGCGTTGATGAACAGCGGAACACTGAAGCTTTCTTT.

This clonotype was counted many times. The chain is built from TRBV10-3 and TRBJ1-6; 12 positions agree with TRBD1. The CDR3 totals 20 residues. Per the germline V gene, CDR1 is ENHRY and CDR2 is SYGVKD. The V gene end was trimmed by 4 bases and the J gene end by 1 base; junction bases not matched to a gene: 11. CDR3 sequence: CAISALAGTGGGSYNSPLHF. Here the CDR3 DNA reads TGTGCCATCAGTGCTCTTGCGGGGACAGGGGGCGGTTCCTATAATTCACCCCTCCACTTT.

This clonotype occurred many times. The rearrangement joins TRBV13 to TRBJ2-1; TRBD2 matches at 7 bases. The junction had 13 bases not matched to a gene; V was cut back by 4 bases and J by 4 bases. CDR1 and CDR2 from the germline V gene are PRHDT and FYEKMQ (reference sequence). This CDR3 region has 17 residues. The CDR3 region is CASSSRASGSRYNEQFF. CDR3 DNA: TGTGCCAGCAGCTCACGTGCTAGCGGCTCGAGATACAATGAGCAGTTCTTC.